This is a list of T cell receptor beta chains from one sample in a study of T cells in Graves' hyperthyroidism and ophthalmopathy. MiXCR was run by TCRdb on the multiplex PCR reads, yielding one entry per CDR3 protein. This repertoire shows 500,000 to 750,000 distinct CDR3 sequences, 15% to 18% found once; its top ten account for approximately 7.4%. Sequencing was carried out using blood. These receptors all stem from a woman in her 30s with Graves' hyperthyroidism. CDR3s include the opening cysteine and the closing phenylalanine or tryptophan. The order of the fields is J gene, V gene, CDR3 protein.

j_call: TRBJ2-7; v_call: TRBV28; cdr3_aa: CASSSERAHFSYEQYF
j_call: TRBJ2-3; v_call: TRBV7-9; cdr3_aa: CASSGGWGTDTQYF
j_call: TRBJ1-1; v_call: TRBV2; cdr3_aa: CASMDSGNYEAFF
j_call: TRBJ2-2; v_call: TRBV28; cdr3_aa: CASSTTENTGELFF
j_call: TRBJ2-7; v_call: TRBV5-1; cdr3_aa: CVSSPFGGAYEQYF
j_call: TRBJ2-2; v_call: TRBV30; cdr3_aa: CAWSLARTGELFF
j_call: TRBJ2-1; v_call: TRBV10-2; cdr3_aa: CASSGDGLYNEQFF
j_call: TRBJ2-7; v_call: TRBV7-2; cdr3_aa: CASSIDTLSYEQYF
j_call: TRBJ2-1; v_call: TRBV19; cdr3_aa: CASSIEGQTYNEQFF
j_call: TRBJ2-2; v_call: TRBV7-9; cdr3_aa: CASSPRGAIAGELFF
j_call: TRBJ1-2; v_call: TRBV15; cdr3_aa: CATSRALQGSGYTF
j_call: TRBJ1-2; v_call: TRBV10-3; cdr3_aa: CAISPTDYGYTF
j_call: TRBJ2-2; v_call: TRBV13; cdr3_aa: CASSTALAGKDTGELFF
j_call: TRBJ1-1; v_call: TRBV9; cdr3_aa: CASSVGPNTEAFF
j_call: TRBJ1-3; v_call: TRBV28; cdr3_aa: CASSLKMYRTGGNTIYF
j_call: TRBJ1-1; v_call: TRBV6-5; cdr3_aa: CASSYLGQLNTEAFF
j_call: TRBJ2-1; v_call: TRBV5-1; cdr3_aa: CASSFSGRGDEQFF
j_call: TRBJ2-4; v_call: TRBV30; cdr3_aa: CAWSWAGAGIQYF
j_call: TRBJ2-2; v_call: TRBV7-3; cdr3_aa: CASSSELTGELFF
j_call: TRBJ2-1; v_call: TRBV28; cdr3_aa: CASSRPGQGNNEQFF
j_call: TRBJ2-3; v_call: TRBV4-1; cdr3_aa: CASSQDLAGRTDTQYF
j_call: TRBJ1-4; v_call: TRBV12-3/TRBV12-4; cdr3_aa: CASSDRTGFSNEKLFF
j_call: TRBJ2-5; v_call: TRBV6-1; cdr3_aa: CASSSVSTVSLQYF
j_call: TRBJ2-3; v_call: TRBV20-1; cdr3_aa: CSAEMGGSTDTQYF
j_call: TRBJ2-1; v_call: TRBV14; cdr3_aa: CASSHVPPGLAGRNEQFF
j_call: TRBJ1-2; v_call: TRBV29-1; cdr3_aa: CSVEGDLTGENYGYTF
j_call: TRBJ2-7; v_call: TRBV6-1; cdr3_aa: CASSAGRAQTYEQYF
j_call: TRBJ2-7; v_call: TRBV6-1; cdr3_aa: CASTYAGTGGYEQYF
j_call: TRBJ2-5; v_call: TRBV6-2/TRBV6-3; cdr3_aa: CASSAPPQLAAAQYF